These T cell receptor beta chains were read from a single sample in a study of STAT5B mutations in CD4+ large granular lymphocyte leukemia. Profiled with immunoSEQ multiplex PCR; TCRdb holds only in-frame clones, not every one. The table records over 25,000 clones, around 86% of them present only once. The sequencing input was CD4+ T cells from blood buffy coats. These receptors were obtained from a human donor in good health. Both conserved end residues are part of each CDR3. Fields, in order: CDR3 protein, CDR3 DNA, V gene, D gene, clone size, J gene. The D gene is left open where the match is weak. Part of the rows lack a size; the others show once, few, many or a class for expanded clones.

CDR3aa: CASSLVAHHTGANVLTF
CDR3nt: TGTGCCAGCAGCTTGGTTGCGCACCATACTGGGGCCAACGTCCTGACTTTC
v_gene: TRBV5-5
d_gene: NA
abundance: NA
j_gene: TRBJ2-6

CDR3aa: CASSRGTAYNEQFF
CDR3nt: TGTGCCAGTAGTAGGGGAACCGCCTACAATGAGCAGTTCTTC
v_gene: TRBV19
d_gene: NA
abundance: NA
j_gene: TRBJ2-1

CDR3aa: CASSPTSGGAHEQFF
CDR3nt: TGCGCCAGCAGCCCCACTAGCGGGGGGGCCCATGAGCAGTTCTTC
v_gene: TRBV5-1
d_gene: TRBD2
abundance: NA
j_gene: TRBJ2-1

CDR3aa: CASSHGENTEAFF
CDR3nt: TGTGCCAGCAGCCATGGCGAGAACACTGAAGCTTTCTTT
v_gene: TRBV4-2
d_gene: NA
abundance: NA
j_gene: TRBJ1-1

CDR3aa: CASTSDPTGELFF
CDR3nt: TGTGCCAGTACGTCAGATCCCACCGGGGAGCTGTTTTTT
v_gene: TRBV19
d_gene: NA
abundance: NA
j_gene: TRBJ2-2

CDR3aa: CASSYVEGGSPLHF
CDR3nt: TGTGCCAGCAGTTACGTCGAGGGAGGGTCACCCCTCCACTTT
v_gene: TRBV6-6
d_gene: NA
abundance: NA
j_gene: TRBJ1-6

CDR3aa: CASSTRVENTQYF
CDR3nt: TGTGCCAGCAGCACACGGGTGGAGAATACGCAGTATTTT
v_gene: TRBV7-3
d_gene: NA
abundance: NA
j_gene: TRBJ2-3

CDR3aa: CASSFDGDRDYEQYF
CDR3nt: TGTGCCAGCAGCTTTGATGGCGACAGAGACTACGAGCAGTACTTC
v_gene: TRBV12-1
d_gene: NA
abundance: NA
j_gene: TRBJ2-7

CDR3aa: CASSVEGDGSYEQYF
CDR3nt: TGTGCCAGCAGCGTAGAGGGGGACGGTTCCTACGAGCAGTACTTC
v_gene: TRBV9
d_gene: NA
abundance: NA
j_gene: TRBJ2-7

CDR3aa: CAISVGGSQETQYF
CDR3nt: TGTGCCATCAGTGTCGGGGGGAGCCAAGAGACCCAGTACTTC
v_gene: TRBV10-3
d_gene: TRBD2
abundance: NA
j_gene: TRBJ2-5

CDR3aa: CASSRARDSYGYTF
CDR3nt: TGTGCCAGCTCCAGAGCCAGAGATTCGTATGGCTACACCTTC
v_gene: TRBV6-5
d_gene: NA
abundance: NA
j_gene: TRBJ1-2

CDR3aa: CASSLGQVGYIQYF
CDR3nt: TGTGCCAGCAGCTTAGGGCAGGTCGGTTACATTCAGTACTTC
v_gene: TRBV7-8
d_gene: NA
abundance: once
j_gene: TRBJ2-4

CDR3aa: CASSGGEGSLLYGYTF
CDR3nt: TGTGCCAGCAGCGGAGGGGAGGGGTCGCTGCTCTATGGCTACACCTTC
v_gene: TRBV9
d_gene: NA
abundance: NA
j_gene: TRBJ1-2

CDR3aa: CASSGRTSGYYSYEQYF
CDR3nt: TGTGCCAGCAGCGGTAGGACTAGCGGGTACTACTCCTACGAGCAGTACTTC
v_gene: TRBV2
d_gene: TRBD2
abundance: NA
j_gene: TRBJ2-7

CDR3aa: CASKRQVYPGELFF
CDR3nt: TGTGCCAGCAAACGCCAGGTGTACCCCGGGGAGCTGTTTTTT
v_gene: TRBV6-5
d_gene: NA
abundance: once
j_gene: TRBJ2-2

CDR3aa: CSAIPGQGHYEQYF
CDR3nt: TGCAGCGCAATCCCGGGACAGGGGCATTACGAGCAGTACTTC
v_gene: TRBV29-1
d_gene: TRBD1
abundance: NA
j_gene: TRBJ2-7

CDR3aa: CAWSSLKISGANVLTF
CDR3nt: TGTGCCTGGAGTTCCCTCAAGATCTCTGGGGCCAACGTCCTGACTTTC
v_gene: TRBV30
d_gene: NA
abundance: NA
j_gene: TRBJ2-6

CDR3aa: CASSQRPFRTIQEAFF
CDR3nt: TGCGCCAGCAGCCAGAGACCCTTTCGAACCATCCAAGAAGCTTTCTTT
v_gene: TRBV4-1
d_gene: NA
abundance: NA
j_gene: TRBJ1-1